This record covers a single T cell receptor beta chain. As yet, its antigen is unknown. This entry belongs to a study of CD8 T cell repertoires and HIV-1 epitope variants. Across the whole study: Twenty-five autologous and known Gag and Nef epitope variant peptides each stimulated T cells separately. Cultures ran ten to eleven days, with IL-2, IL-7 and IL-15 added on days 3 and 7.

Profiling relied on immunoSEQ multiplex PCR, and the TCRdb table lists in-frame clones only, not all of them. This sample has approximately 6,000 clones, with 64% found just once. V lost 6 bases and J 5 bases, leaving 7 bases between the germline ends. The CDR3 has 12 residues. Per germline, CDR1 ENHRY and CDR2 SYGVKD. Sequencing was done on a sample of cultured CD8+ T cells derived from PBMCs. The chain employs TRBV10-3 and TRBJ2-2; no clear D. This receptor was identified in a male donor with HIV. The CDR3 region has the DNA TGTGCCATCAGCGTTAGGACCGGGGAGCTGTTTTTT. It codes for CAISVRTGELFF.